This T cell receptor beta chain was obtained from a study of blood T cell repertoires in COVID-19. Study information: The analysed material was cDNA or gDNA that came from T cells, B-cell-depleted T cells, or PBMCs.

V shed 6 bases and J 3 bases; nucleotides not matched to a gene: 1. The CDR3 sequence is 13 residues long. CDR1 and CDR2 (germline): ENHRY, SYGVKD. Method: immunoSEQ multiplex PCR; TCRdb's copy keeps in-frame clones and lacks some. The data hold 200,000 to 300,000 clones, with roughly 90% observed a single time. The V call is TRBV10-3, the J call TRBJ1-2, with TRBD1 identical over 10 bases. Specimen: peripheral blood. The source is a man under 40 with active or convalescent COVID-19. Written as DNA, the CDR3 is TGTGCCATCAGCGGGACAGGGGACTATGGCTACACCTTC. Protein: CAISGTGDYGYTF.